This T cell receptor (beta chain) was sequenced for a study of cytomegalovirus exposure and HLA in healthy donors. Whole-study context: Inside one of the first data releases sat 85 million or so unique TCRs taken from HLA-typed donors.

With respect to this clone: Its antigen remains unidentified.

CDR3 length: 17 residues. Trimming at V came to 2 bases and at J to 6 bases, leaving 4 bases not matched to a gene. Germline values: CDR1 MGHRA, CDR2 YSYEKL. PCR amplification relied on 60 Vbeta primers (plus 13 Jbeta primers). The assay was immunoSEQ multiplex PCR, and TCRdb's table has in-frame clones only and misses some. The sample holds under 150,000 clones, 79% seen once. Study-wide results and limits: Three chains linked to CMV were shown in vitro to be specific for CMV antigens. The likely explanation for a cluster of highly shared sequence variants was sequencing artifact.

This chain connects TRBV4-1 to TRBJ2-1, with 16 bases aligning to TRBD2. This TCR came from a man aged 25 to 40 in good health and CMV-seropositive. Sequenced: PBMCs. CDR3 loop: CASSQFGTSGRANEQFF. The CDR3 coding sequence is TGCGCCAGCAGCCAATTCGGGACTAGCGGGAGGGCCAATGAGCAGTTCTTC.